This TCR beta chain was sequenced in a study of cytomegalovirus exposure and HLA in healthy donors. V lost 0 bases and J lost 9, with 12 bases in between. The CDR3 loop spans 14 amino acids. Germline V CDR1 and CDR2: MNHEY, SMNVEV (reference sequence). The PCR had 60 Vbeta and 13 Jbeta primers. Method: immunoSEQ multiplex PCR; TCRdb's copy keeps in-frame clones and lacks some. There are about 190,000 clones in the sample; 65% to 80% occur only once, and around 0.99% lies in the top ten. This clonotype originated in a woman aged 40 to 50 in good health and CMV-seronegative. The chain carries TRBV27 and TRBJ1-5; maybe TRBD1 (5 bases). The sample was PBMCs. CDR3 bases: TGTGCCAGCAGTTTATCGAGCGACAGTACGCCCCAGCATTTT. Its translation is CASSLSSDSTPQHF.